This record covers a single T cell receptor beta chain. Its antigen is as yet unknown. PCR used 60 Vbeta primers and 13 Jbeta primers. TCRdb's copy holds only in-frame clones and misses some; the assay was immunoSEQ multiplex PCR. The repertoire includes around 100,000 clones, around 68% of them detected once, and 4.2% sits in the top ten. The sample originates from a study of cytomegalovirus exposure and HLA in healthy donors. Study findings and constraints: Some TCR beta chains (over 150 of them) were listed as cytomegalovirus-associated.

Those who donated were healthy bone marrow donors. V shed 1 base, J shed 2 bases, and the junction held 7 bases outside the gene matches. Germline lookup yields CDR1 SEHNR and CDR2 FQNEAQ (reference sequence). The CDR3 contains 16 residues. The sample was PBMCs. The V call is TRBV7-9, the J call TRBJ1-2; TRBD1 matches at 7 bases. This sequence was found in a woman in her thirties or forties in good health and CMV-seropositive. CDR3 loop: CASSLVFGTDNYGYTF. The CDR3 bases are TGTGCCAGCAGCTTAGTATTCGGGACAGACAACTATGGCTACACCTTC.